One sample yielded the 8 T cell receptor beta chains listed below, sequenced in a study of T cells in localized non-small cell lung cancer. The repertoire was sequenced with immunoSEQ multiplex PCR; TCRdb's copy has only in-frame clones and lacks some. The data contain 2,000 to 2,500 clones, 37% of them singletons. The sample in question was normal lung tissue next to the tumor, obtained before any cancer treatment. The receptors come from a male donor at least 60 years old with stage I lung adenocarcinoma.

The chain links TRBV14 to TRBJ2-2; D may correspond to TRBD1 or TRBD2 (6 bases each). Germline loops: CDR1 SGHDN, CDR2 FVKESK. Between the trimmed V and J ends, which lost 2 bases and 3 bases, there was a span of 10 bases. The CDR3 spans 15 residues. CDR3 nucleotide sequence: TGTGCCAGCAGCCAACGGGGGCGGGACACCGGGGAGCTGTTTTTT. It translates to CASSQRGRDTGELFF.

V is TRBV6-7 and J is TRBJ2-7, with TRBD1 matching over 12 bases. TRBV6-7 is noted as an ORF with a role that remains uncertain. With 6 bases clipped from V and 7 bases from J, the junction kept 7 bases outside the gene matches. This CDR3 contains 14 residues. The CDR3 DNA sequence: TGTGCCAGCAGACCGGGACAGGGGGCAGGGGAGCAGTACTTC. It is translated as CASRPGQGAGEQYF.

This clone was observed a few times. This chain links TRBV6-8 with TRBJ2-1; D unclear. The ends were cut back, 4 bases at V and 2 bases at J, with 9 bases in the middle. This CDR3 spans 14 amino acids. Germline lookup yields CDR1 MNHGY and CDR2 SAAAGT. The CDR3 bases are TGTGCCAGCAGTTTTCTATTGCCCTACAATGAGCAGTTCTTC. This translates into CASSFLLPYNEQFF.

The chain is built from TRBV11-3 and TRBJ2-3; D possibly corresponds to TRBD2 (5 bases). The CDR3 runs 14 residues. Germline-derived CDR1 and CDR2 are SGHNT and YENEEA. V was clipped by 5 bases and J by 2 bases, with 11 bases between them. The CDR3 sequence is CASSPAGYTDTQYF. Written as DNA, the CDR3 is TGTGCCAGCAGCCCCGCGGGCTACACAGATACGCAGTATTTT.

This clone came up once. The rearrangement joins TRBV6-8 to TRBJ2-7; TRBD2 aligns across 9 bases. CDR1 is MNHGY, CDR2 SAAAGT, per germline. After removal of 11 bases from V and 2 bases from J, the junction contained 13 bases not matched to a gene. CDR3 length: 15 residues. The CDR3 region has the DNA TGTGCCTCGACCCCCCTTAGCGGGAGACCCTACGAGCAGTACTTC. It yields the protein CASTPLSGRPYEQYF.

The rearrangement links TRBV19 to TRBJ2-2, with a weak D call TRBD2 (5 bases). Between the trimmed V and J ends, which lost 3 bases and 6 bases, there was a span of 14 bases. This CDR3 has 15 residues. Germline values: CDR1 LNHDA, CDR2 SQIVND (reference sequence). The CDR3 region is CASSILSPGSGELFF. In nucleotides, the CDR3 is TGTGCCAGTAGTATCTTAAGCCCGGGATCCGGGGAGCTGTTTTTT.

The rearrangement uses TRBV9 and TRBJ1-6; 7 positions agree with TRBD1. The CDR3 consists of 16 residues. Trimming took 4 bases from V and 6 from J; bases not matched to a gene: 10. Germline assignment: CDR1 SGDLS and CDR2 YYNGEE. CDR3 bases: TGTGCCAGCAGCCCCAGGACAGGTATCGGTAATTCACCCCTCCACTTT. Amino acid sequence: CASSPRTGIGNSPLHF.

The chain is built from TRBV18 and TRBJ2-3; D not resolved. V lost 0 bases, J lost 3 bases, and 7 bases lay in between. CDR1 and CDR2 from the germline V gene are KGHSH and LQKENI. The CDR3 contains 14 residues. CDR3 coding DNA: TGTGCCAGCTCACCACCGTGGGATACAGATACGCAGTATTTT. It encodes CASSPPWDTDTQYF.